Detailed here is one T cell receptor beta chain. Measured with immunoSEQ multiplex PCR; TCRdb has only the in-frame clones, and not every one. The table lists about 42,000 clones, approximately 85% of them singletons. The data originate from a study of blood T cell repertoires in COVID-19. This CDR3 comprises 15 residues. The chain links TRBV21-1 to TRBJ2-5; no check of the table's D call, TRBD2, against the DNA was made. TRBV21-1 is a recognized pseudogene. The source of this sequence is a woman in her seventies in a cohort sampled during active COVID-19. The source material was peripheral blood. The DNA of the CDR3 is TGTGCCAGCAGGCTACTAGCGGGAGGGCGCGAGACCCAGTACTTC. Amino acid sequence: CASRLLAGGRETQYF.